This entry lists 27 T cell receptor beta chains sequenced from one sample in a study of breast tumors, draining lymph nodes, adjacent tissues. Samples came from axillary lymph nodes draining the breast cancer. TCRdb re-called the multiplex PCR reads with MiXCR, one entry per CDR3 protein. The table lists some 140,000 distinct CDR3 sequences, around 20% of them singletons, with 2.5% to 3% in the top ten. The sample comprised axillary lymph node tissue. Receptor source: a female donor with breast cancer. Some clones in this sample may be carry-over from other donors' samples.

This clonotype was recorded many times. This chain joins TRBV5-8 and TRBJ2-7; 7 bases agree with TRBD2. The V gene's germline CDR1 is SGHTS and CDR2 YDEGEE. The CDR3 runs to 14 residues. Unmatched junction bases numbered 5, after V lost 2 bases and J lost 3 bases. The CDR3 DNA sequence: TGTGCCAGCAGCTTAGGGAGGGCCAACTACGAGCAGTACTTC. It yields the protein CASSLGRANYEQYF. Full variable domain (outside the CDR3, taken from reference TRBV5-8 and TRBJ2-7): EAGVTQSPTHLIKTRGQQATLRCSPISGHTSVYWYQQALGLGLQFLLWYDEGEERNRGNFPPRFSGRQFPNYSSELNVNALELEDSALYLCASSLGRANYEQYFGPGTRLTVT.

This clonotype was seen repeatedly, ten times or more. The chain couples TRBV12-3 or TRBV12-4 to TRBJ1-5, with unresolved D. V lost 5 bases and J lost 4, with 0 bases in between. The CDR3 loop spans 10 amino acids. CDR3 sequence: CASSNQPQHF. CDR3 bases: TGTGCCAGCAGTAATCAGCCCCAGCATTTT.

This clonotype was detected many times. This sequence joins TRBV7-8 and TRBJ1-2; D uncertain. Deletions cut 4 bases from V and 4 bases from J, with 10 bases between. The CDR3 totals 13 residues. CDR1 and CDR2 (germline): SGHVS, FQNEAQ. CDR3 protein: CASSSWTGYGYTF. Written as DNA, the CDR3 is TGTGCCAGCAGCTCCTGGACGGGCTATGGCTACACCTTC.

This sequence joins TRBV30 and TRBJ1-5; no clear D. Germline CDR1 reads GTSNPN; CDR2 reads SVGIG (reference sequence). Trimming pared 1 base from V and 3 bases from J, leaving 10 bases between. The CDR3 covers 14 residues. The CDR3 DNA follows: TGTGCCTGGAGTGGTATGGGATACAATCAGCCCCAGCATTTT. The encoded protein is CAWSGMGYNQPQHF.

This clonotype was recorded many times. The rearrangement joins TRBV20-1 to TRBJ2-5; 8 bases match TRBD2. The germline CDR1 and CDR2 sequences are DFQATT and SNEGSKA (reference sequence). V dropped 6 bases and J dropped 5; count of bases not matched to a gene: 11. CDR3 length: 14 residues. The CDR3 region is CSAPSGGLRETQYF. The CDR3 coding sequence is TGCAGTGCCCCCTCGGGAGGGCTGCGGGAGACCCAGTACTTC.

The chain uses TRBV20-1 and TRBJ1-1; 7 positions agree with TRBD1. The CDR3 runs 16 residues. V was clipped by 1 base and J by 5 bases; unmatched bases: 13. From germline, CDR1 is DFQATT and CDR2 SNEGSKA (reference sequence). In DNA form, the CDR3 reads TGCAGTGCTAGAGCTGCGTTTCTTGGCAGGGGGACTGAAGCTTTCTTT. This sequence encodes CSARAAFLGRGTEAFF.

This clonotype was found many times. V usage is TRBV5-5 and J usage is TRBJ2-3; TRBD1 matches at 7 bases. This CDR3 region has 15 residues. In germline, CDR1 is SGHKS, CDR2 YYEKEE (reference sequence). V shed 1 base and J 1 base; nucleotides not matched to a gene: 3. The CDR3 coding sequence is TGTGCCAGCAGCTTGCGGACAGGTGGCACAGATACGCAGTATTTT. Its translation: CASSLRTGGTDTQYF.

The chain carries TRBV14 and TRBJ1-2, with D possibly being TRBD1 (5 bases). The CDR3 runs to 15 residues. V was trimmed by 1 base and J by 3 bases, leaving 12 bases between them. Looked up from germline, CDR1 is SGHDN and CDR2 is FVKESK. This CDR3 reads CASSQAGTGDYGYTF. CDR3 nucleotide sequence: TGTGCCAGCAGCCAAGCGGGGACGGGGGACTATGGCTACACCTTC.

This clonotype was detected once. A much larger clonotype is one base distant, so this may be a read error. The final CDR3 position lacks the conserved phenylalanine or tryptophan, pointing to a likely read error. The chain joins TRBV12-3 or TRBV12-4 to TRBJ2-2, with TRBD2 matching 8 bases. The junction had 3 bases not matched to a gene; V was cut back by 6 bases and J by 0 bases. This CDR3 is built from 15 residues. The CDR3 here is CASSISGTNTGELFS. The CDR3 region has the DNA TGTGCCAGCAGCATTAGCGGGACGAACACCGGGGAGCTGTTTTCT.

Ten or more counts support this clonotype. The chain uses TRBV5-5 and TRBJ1-3, with unresolved D. CDR1 and CDR2 (germline): SGHKS, YYEKEE (reference sequence). The V end was cut by 3 bases, the J end by 0 bases, with 10 bases between. This CDR3 comprises 15 residues. CDR3 loop: CASSSAGGSGNTIYF. CDR3 coding DNA: TGTGCCAGCAGCTCAGCGGGCGGCTCTGGAAACACCATATATTTT.

The V and J genes are TRBV7-3 and TRBJ2-3; 12 bases match TRBD2. Per germline, CDR1 SGHTA and CDR2 FQGTGA. V lost 4 bases and J lost 5; bases outside the gene matches: 10. CDR3 length: 17 residues. CDR3 amino acids: CASSSLSSGRAVDTQYF. CDR3 DNA sequence: TGTGCCAGCAGCTCCCTCTCTAGCGGGAGGGCCGTAGATACGCAGTATTTT.

In this sample, this clonotype turned up many times. The chain links TRBV20-1 to TRBJ2-7; TRBD1 aligns across 8 bases. This CDR3 is 15 amino acids long. V gave up 0 bases and J gave up 2 bases; unmatched junction bases: 6. Germline V gives CDR1 DFQATT, CDR2 SNEGSKA (reference sequence). CDR3 in DNA: TGCAGTGCTAGAGATTCGGAGACAGGGGCCTACGAGCAGTACTTC. This codes for CSARDSETGAYEQYF.

At least ten counts were recorded for this clonotype. The genes are TRBV5-1 and TRBJ2-1; 8 positions match TRBD1. The CDR3 has 13 residues. In germline, CDR1 is SGHRS, CDR2 YFSETQ. Trimming took 4 bases from V and 4 from J; bases not matched to a gene: 1. The CDR3 protein is CASSGDRYNEQFF. The CDR3 region has the DNA TGCGCCAGCAGCGGGGACAGGTACAATGAGCAGTTCTTC. The whole variable domain, filled in from reference TRBV5-1 and TRBJ2-1, reads KAGVTQTPRYLIKTRGQQVTLSCSPISGHRSVSWYQQTPGQGLQFLFEYFSETQRNKGNFPGRFSGRQFSNSRSEMNVSTLELGDSALYLCASSGDRYNEQFFGPGTRLTVL.

This clonotype was observed many times. The chain is built from TRBV10-3 and TRBJ1-5; the match to TRBD1 covers 11 bases. The V segment lost 9 bases and the J segment 0 bases; nucleotides outside the gene matches: 7. This CDR3 spans 16 amino acids. The germline V gene encodes CDR1 ENHRY and CDR2 SYGVKD. CDR3 DNA: TGTGCCATAGGGACAGGGGGAGCGGGTAGCAATCAGCCCCAGCATTTT. Translated: CAIGTGGAGSNQPQHF.

There are many counts of this clonotype. V and J are TRBV27 and TRBJ2-1; possible D gene TRBD2, 6 bases. This CDR3 contains 11 residues. Germline V gene sequence: CDR1 MNHEY, CDR2 SMNVEV (reference sequence). Trimming took 5 bases from V and 16 from J, leaving 15 bases between them. CDR3 amino acids: CASSQGGERFF. The CDR3 nucleotides read TGTGCCAGCAGTCAGGGCGGGGAACGTTTCTTC.

This clonotype has ten or more counts. This sequence joins TRBV20-1 and TRBJ2-2, with 8 bases lining up with TRBD2. CDR3 size: 16 residues. Trimming took 4 bases from V and 3 from J; bases not matched to a gene: 10. In germline, CDR1 is DFQATT, CDR2 SNEGSKA (reference sequence). In DNA form, the CDR3 reads TGCAGTGCTAAAGCCGGGGGCGGGAGGTACACCGGGGAGCTGTTTTTT. Protein sequence: CSAKAGGGRYTGELFF.

Worth noting for this clonotype: A read error is possible here, since a much larger clone lies one base away. The rearrangement links TRBV10-3 to TRBJ2-3, with D perhaps matching TRBD2 (5 bases). Germline CDR1 reads ENHRY; CDR2 reads SYGVKD. This CDR3 contains 13 residues. As DNA, the CDR3 is TGTGCCATCCGTGAGCGGCAGCCAGATACGCAGTATTTT. Translating gives CAIRERQPDTQYF.

This clonotype was observed at least ten times. This rearrangement joins TRBV3-1 to TRBJ2-3; the D gene is possibly TRBD2 (6 bases). The CDR3 is 15 residues long. Germline-derived CDR1 and CDR2 are LGHDT and YNNKEL (reference sequence). Trimming stripped 0 bases from V and 6 bases from J, with 13 bases between. The CDR3: CASSQDPAGSDTQYF. As DNA, the CDR3 is TGTGCCAGCAGCCAAGACCCGGCGGGGTCGGATACGCAGTATTTT.

In this sample, this clonotype turned up a few times. The chain uses TRBV11-3 and TRBJ2-1; perhaps TRBD2 as D (5 bases). CDR3 length: 16 residues. CDR1 is SGHNT, CDR2 YENEEA, per germline. V lost 0 bases, J lost 3 bases, and 12 bases lay in between. CDR3 loop: CASSLEGTSGYNEQFF. Written as DNA, the CDR3 is TGTGCCAGCAGCTTAGAAGGTACTAGTGGCTACAATGAGCAGTTCTTC.

In its sample, this clonotype is medium-sized (0.01 to 0.1%). The rearrangement uses TRBV4-1 and TRBJ2-7, with D tentatively TRBD1 (6 bases). The germline V gene encodes CDR1 MGHRA and CDR2 YSYEKL. V was trimmed by 1 base and J by 2 bases, leaving 9 bases between them. CDR3 size: 14 residues. CDR3 loop: CASSQGQAAYEQYF. CDR3 nucleotides: TGCGCCAGCAGCCAAGGACAGGCAGCCTACGAGCAGTACTTC.

Worth noting for this clonotype: Given a much more abundant clone one base away, this may be a read error. The chain carries TRBV6-4 and TRBJ1-4; D unclear. Germline assignment: CDR1 MRHNA and CDR2 SNTAGT. The CDR3 consists of 15 residues. Trimming stripped 8 bases from V and 0 bases from J, with 13 bases between. In nucleotides, the CDR3 is TGTGCCAGCGCCACTAGACGGGCAACTAATGAAAAACTGTTTTTT. Encoded protein: CASATRRATNEKLFF.

Concerning this clonotype: A much bigger clone sits one base away, suggesting this may be a read error. In this CDR3 the conserved last residue, phenylalanine or tryptophan, is missing, so a read error is likely. The V and J genes are TRBV5-1 and TRBJ2-2, with a possible D match to TRBD2 (6 bases). The V gene lost 2 bases and the J gene lost 0 bases, with 11 bases spanning the gap. Germline-derived CDR1 and CDR2 are SGHRS and YFSETQ. The CDR3 loop spans 16 amino acids. The CDR3 bases are TGCGCCAGCAGCTTCGCGGGGACCGCGAACACCGGGGAGCTGTTTCTT. It encodes CASSFAGTANTGELFL.

This chain connects TRBV10-3 to TRBJ1-1, with D maybe TRBD1 (6 bases). The germline V gene has CDR1 ENHRY and CDR2 SYGVKD. The CDR3 runs to 14 residues. V was clipped by 3 bases and J by 4 bases, with 12 bases between them. In DNA, the CDR3 is TGTGCCATCAGTGATTTCAGGGGCGGCACTGAAGCTTTCTTT. This sequence encodes CAISDFRGGTEAFF.

This clonotype was seen ten or more times. This chain joins TRBV30 and TRBJ1-2; TRBD1 is a possible D gene (6 bases). CDR1 GTSNPN and CDR2 SVGIG come from the germline V gene (reference sequence). V lost 4 bases, J lost 3 bases, and 12 bases lay in between. This CDR3 spans 13 amino acids. CDR3 loop: CAWNRELDYGYTF. The CDR3 DNA reads as TGTGCCTGGAACAGGGAATTGGACTATGGCTACACCTTC.

This clonotype was observed at least ten times. The V gene is TRBV4-1, the J gene TRBJ2-1; D might be TRBD2 (6 bases). Germline V gives CDR1 MGHRA, CDR2 YSYEKL. The CDR3 consists of 15 residues. Trimming pared 5 bases from V and 9 bases from J, leaving 20 bases between. The chain's CDR3 is CASSARLERRSEQFF. The DNA for the CDR3 is TGCGCCAGCAGCGCACGACTAGAACGGAGGAGTGAGCAGTTCTTC.

Only a few counts were recorded for this clonotype. The chain carries TRBV18 and TRBJ2-7; 8 bases agree with TRBD2. This CDR3 is built from 15 residues. The germline CDR1 and CDR2 sequences are KGHSH and LQKENI. J lost 3 bases, V lost 4 bases, and 8 bases had no gene match. The CDR3 reads CASSRDGGGNYEQYF. In nucleotides, the CDR3 is TGTGCCAGCTCACGGGATGGCGGGGGGAACTACGAGCAGTACTTC.

Ten or more counts support this clonotype. The chain is built from TRBV20-1 and TRBJ2-5, with 10 bases matching TRBD2. The CDR3 is made up of 15 amino acids. V was pared by 2 bases and J by 5 bases, with 8 bases of the junction left unmatched. Per germline, CDR1 DFQATT and CDR2 SNEGSKA (reference sequence). The CDR3 sequence: CSARNSGREGETQYF. CDR3 DNA sequence: TGCAGTGCTAGAAACAGCGGGAGGGAGGGGGAGACCCAGTACTTC.